The sequence of this T cell receptor beta chain was determined in a study of shared clonotypes between healthy human individuals. For the study at large: Each donor contributed plates that comprised three CD4 naive, three CD4 memory, two CD8 naive and one CD8 memory. Study conclusions and caveats: Across several donors, naive CD4 shared around 5.3%, naive CD8 over 3%, memory CD4 less than 2.5%, memory CD8 around 0.42%. Only blood underwent sampling, and tissue repertoires likely differ. Non-shared clonotypes displayed generation probabilities falling below those of clonotypes present in all four donors.

TCRdb's copy holds only in-frame clones and misses some; the assay was immunoSEQ multiplex PCR. In the table there are some 2,000,000 clones, approximately 94% of which are singletons. Notes on this clone: The antigen remains unidentified.

Terminally differentiated effector memory CD45RA+ cells were excluded from the naive CD8 cells, which were CD45RO-negative and positively selected for CCR7. There are 15 residues in the CDR3. Trimming removed 6 bases from V and 5 bases from J; junction bases left unmatched: 2. Per the germline V gene, CDR1 is MNHEY and CDR2 is SVGAGI. The clonotype comes from a man aged 18 to 30 in good health. The sequenced sample consisted of naive CD8+ T cells sorted from blood. The rearrangement joins TRBV6-5 to TRBJ2-1, with 15 bases identical to TRBD2. The CDR3 bases are TGTGCCAGCAGCCGGACTAGCGGGAGGGACAATGAGCAGTTCTTC. This sequence encodes CASSRTSGRDNEQFF.